These 6 T cell receptor beta chains originate from one sample sequenced in a study of T cell repertoires in cytomegalovirus infection. TCRdb reanalysed the reads using MiXCR and keeps one entry per CDR3 protein. The data hold about 570,000 distinct CDR3 sequences, with roughly 43% observed a single time. No cognate antigen is known for these TCRs. The sequencing used cultured PBMCs, collected from culture after CMV antigen stimulation. The receptors here all came from a human donor in good health (CMV status not recorded). Some clones in this sample may be carry-over from other donors' samples.

The chain uses TRBV12-3 or TRBV12-4 and TRBJ1-2, with D possibly being TRBD1 (6 bases). Trimming removed 6 bases at V and 8 bases at J, with 19 bases between. The CDR3 loop spans 14 amino acids. CDR3 in amino acids: CASSSNRDPSGYTF. CDR3 sequence (DNA): TGTGCCAGCAGCTCGAACAGGGATCCGTCCGGCTACACCTTC.

This clonotype was counted many times. This rearrangement joins TRBV7-2 to TRBJ2-7; 10 bases are a match to TRBD1. V lost 3 bases, J lost 3 bases, and 5 bases stayed unmatched. The CDR3 extends over 15 amino acids. Germline assignment: CDR1 SGHTA and CDR2 FQGNSA. CDR3 sequence (DNA): TGTGCCAGCAGCTTCGGGACAGGGGCCTTCTACGAGCAGTACTTC. Residues: CASSFGTGAFYEQYF.

V is TRBV18 and J is TRBJ2-7, with TRBD2 identical over 7 bases. The CDR3 is made up of 14 amino acids. Losses at the gene ends were 3 bases for V and 3 bases for J; bases not matched to a gene: 5. Germline CDR1 is KGHSH and CDR2 is LQKENI. CDR3 loop: CASSPGRQVYEQYF. DNA for the CDR3: TGTGCCAGCTCACCCGGGAGGCAGGTCTACGAGCAGTACTTC.

CDR3 nucleotides: TGTGCCAGCAGCGACGTCGGACCGGGACTAGCGGCTTCCTACGAGCAGTACTTC. This codes for CASSDVGPGLAASYEQYF. V gene TRBV7-8 combines with J gene TRBJ2-7, with 11 positions matching TRBD2. The V gene's germline CDR1 is SGHVS and CDR2 FQNEAQ. The CDR3 covers 18 residues. Trimming at V came to 5 bases and at J to 1 base, leaving 13 bases not matched to a gene.

This clonotype occurred a few times. This chain links TRBV19 with TRBJ1-1; D is unclear. CDR3 size: 13 residues. The V end lost 2 bases, the J end lost 6 bases, and 10 bases lay between the germline ends. Per the germline V gene, CDR1 is LNHDA and CDR2 is SQIVND (reference sequence). The CDR3 DNA reads as TGTGCCAGTAGTATACCCTTTTTGGCTGAAGCTTTCTTT. Translating it yields CASSIPFLAEAFF.

The genes are TRBV10-3 and TRBJ2-1, with no clear D. Between the trimmed V and J ends, which lost 6 bases and 7 bases, there was a span of 7 bases. This CDR3 contains 11 residues. Germline V gene data show CDR1 as ENHRY and CDR2 as SYGVKD. CDR3 in DNA: TGTGCCATCAGGGCCCAGAATGAGCAGTTCTTC. Protein: CAIRAQNEQFF.